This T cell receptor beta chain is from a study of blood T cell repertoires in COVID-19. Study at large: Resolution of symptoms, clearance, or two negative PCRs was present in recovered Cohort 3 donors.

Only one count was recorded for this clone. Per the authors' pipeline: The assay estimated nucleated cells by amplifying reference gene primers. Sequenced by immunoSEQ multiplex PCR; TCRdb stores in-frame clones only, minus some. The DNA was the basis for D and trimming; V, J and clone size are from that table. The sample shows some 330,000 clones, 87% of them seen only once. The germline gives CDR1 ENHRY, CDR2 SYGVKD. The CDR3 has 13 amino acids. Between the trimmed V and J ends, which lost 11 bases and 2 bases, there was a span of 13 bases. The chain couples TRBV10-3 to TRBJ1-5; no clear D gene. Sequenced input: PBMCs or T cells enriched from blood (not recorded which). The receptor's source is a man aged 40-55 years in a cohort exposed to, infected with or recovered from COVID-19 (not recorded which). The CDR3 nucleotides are TGTGCCTCCCAGGAGGCCGGCAATCAGCCCCAGCATTTT. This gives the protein CASQEAGNQPQHF.